Sequencing of this TCR beta chain was carried out in a study of T cell responses to AZD1222 COVID-19 vaccine. Study background: Second doses that came at about 4 or about 12 weeks were put together.

Sequenced by immunoSEQ multiplex PCR; TCRdb stores in-frame clones only, minus some. The table records approximately 100,000 clones, 90% to 95% of them present only once. With respect to this clone: Its antigen is not identified.

General observations from the study: Seropositivity was recorded at baseline in only six AZD1222 recipients. Spike-specific TCR breadth and depth rose after two AZD1222 doses. Mostly white British, mostly female donors; authors suggested clonal diversity may be underestimated.

Sequenced here: peripheral blood, sampled on day 0 of AZD1222 vaccination. The TCR was taken from an adult in good health.

CDR3 nucleotide sequence: TGTGCCAGCAGCCAAGTTGAGGACGTAGCTAACTATGGCTACACCTTC. It encodes CASSQVEDVANYGYTF. This chain uses TRBV3-1 (or the pseudogene TRBV3-2) with TRBJ1-2; no clear D gene. CDR1 LGHDT and CDR2 YNNKEL come from the germline V gene (reference sequence). The V and J ends lost 1 base and 0 bases respectively, with 12 bases between them. The CDR3 loop spans 16 amino acids.